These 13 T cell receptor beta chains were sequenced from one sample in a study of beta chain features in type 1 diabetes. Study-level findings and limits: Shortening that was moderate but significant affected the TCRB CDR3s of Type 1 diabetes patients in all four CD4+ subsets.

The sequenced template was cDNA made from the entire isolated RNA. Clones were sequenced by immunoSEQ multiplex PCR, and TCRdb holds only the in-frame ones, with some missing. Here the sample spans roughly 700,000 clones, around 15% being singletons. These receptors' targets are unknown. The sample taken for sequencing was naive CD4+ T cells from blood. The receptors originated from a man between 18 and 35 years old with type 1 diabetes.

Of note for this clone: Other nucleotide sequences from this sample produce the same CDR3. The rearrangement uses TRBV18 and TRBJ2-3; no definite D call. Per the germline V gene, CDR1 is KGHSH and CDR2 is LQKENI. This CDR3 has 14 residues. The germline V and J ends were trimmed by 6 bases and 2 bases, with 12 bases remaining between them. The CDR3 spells CASSPLGSTDTQYF. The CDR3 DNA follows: TGTGCCAGCTCCCCTCTGGGGTCCACAGATACGCAGTATTTT.

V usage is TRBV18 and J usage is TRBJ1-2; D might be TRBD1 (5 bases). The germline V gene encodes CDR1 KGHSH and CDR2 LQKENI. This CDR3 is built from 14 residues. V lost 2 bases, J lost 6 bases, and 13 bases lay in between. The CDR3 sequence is CASSPSGGSHGYTF. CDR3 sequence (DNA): TGTGCCAGCTCACCATCTGGGGGGAGCCATGGCTACACCTTC.

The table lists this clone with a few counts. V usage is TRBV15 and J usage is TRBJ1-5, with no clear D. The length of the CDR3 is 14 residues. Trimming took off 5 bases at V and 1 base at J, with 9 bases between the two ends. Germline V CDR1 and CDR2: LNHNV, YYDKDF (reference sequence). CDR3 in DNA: TGTGCCACCAGCTTCGGGGTGAGCAATCAGCCCCAGCATTTT. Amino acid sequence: CATSFGVSNQPQHF.

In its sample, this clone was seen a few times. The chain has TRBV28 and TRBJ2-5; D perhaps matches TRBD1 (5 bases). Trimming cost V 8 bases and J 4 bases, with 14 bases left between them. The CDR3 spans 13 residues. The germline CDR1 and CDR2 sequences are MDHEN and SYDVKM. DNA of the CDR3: TGTGCCAGCGCGGTCAGGGTGGGAGAGACCCAGTACTTC. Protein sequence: CASAVRVGETQYF.

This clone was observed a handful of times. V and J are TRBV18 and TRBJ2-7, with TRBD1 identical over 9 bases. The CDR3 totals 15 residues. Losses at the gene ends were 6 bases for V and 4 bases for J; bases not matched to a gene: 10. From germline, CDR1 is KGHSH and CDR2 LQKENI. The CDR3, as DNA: TGTGCCAGCTCTCGACCGGGGACAGGGATATACGAGCAGTACTTC. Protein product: CASSRPGTGIYEQYF.

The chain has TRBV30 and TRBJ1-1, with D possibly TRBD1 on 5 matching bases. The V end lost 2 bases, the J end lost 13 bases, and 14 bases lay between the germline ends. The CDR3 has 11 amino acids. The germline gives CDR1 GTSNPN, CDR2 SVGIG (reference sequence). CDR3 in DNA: TGTGCCTGGAGTAGGGGACTTAGGGTTTTCTTT. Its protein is CAWSRGLRVFF.

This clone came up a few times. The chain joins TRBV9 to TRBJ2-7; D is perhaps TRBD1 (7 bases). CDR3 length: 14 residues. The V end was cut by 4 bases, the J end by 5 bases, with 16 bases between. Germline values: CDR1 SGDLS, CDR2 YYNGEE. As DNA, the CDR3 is TGTGCCAGCAGCCCCAGGGGGAGGCCCGACGAGCAGTACTTC. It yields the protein CASSPRGRPDEQYF.

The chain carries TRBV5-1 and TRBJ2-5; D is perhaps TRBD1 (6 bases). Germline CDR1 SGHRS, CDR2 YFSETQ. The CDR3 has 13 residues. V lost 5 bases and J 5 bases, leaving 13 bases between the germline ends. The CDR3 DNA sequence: TGCGCCAGCAGGATACAGGGTGGGGAGACCCAGTACTTC. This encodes CASRIQGGETQYF.

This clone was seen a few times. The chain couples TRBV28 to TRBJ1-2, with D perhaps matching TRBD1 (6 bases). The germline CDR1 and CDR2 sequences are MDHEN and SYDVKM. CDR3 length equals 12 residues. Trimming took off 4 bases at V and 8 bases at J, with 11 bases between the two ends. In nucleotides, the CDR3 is TGTGCCAGCAGTTCGTTGGGGGGCGGCTACACCTTC. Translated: CASSSLGGGYTF.

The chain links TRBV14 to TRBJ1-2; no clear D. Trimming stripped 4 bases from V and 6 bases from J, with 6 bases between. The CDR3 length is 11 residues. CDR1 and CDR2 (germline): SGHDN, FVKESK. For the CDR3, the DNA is TGTGCCAGCAGCCCGGGCGATGGCTACACCTTC. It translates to CASSPGDGYTF.

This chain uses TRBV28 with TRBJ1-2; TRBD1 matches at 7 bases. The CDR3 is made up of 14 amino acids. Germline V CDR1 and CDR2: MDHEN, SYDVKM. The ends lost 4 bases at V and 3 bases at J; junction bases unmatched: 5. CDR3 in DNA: TGTGCCAGCAGTTCGGGACAGCAGTACTATGGCTACACCTTC. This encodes CASSSGQQYYGYTF.

The CDR3 protein is CASSFSGETQYF. The CDR3 nucleotides are TGTGCCAGCAGCTTTAGCGGGGAGACCCAGTACTTC. V gene TRBV7-9 combines with J gene TRBJ2-5, with 7 bases that match TRBD2. Germline CDR1 is SEHNR and CDR2 is FQNEAQ (reference sequence). The CDR3 is 12 amino acids. After removal of 3 bases from V and 5 bases from J, the junction contained 0 bases not matched to a gene.

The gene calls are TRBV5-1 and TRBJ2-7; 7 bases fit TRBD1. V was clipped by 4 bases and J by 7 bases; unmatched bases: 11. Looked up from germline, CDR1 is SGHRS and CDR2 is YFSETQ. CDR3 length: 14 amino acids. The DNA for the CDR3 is TGCGCCAGCAGCCAGCCACAGGGGATGGGGGAGCAGTACTTC. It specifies CASSQPQGMGEQYF. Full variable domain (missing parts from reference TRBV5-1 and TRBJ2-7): KAGVTQTPRYLIKTRGQQVTLSCSPISGHRSVSWYQQTPGQGLQFLFEYFSETQRNKGNFPGRFSGRQFSNSRSEMNVSTLELGDSALYLCASSQPQGMGEQYFGPGTRLTVT.